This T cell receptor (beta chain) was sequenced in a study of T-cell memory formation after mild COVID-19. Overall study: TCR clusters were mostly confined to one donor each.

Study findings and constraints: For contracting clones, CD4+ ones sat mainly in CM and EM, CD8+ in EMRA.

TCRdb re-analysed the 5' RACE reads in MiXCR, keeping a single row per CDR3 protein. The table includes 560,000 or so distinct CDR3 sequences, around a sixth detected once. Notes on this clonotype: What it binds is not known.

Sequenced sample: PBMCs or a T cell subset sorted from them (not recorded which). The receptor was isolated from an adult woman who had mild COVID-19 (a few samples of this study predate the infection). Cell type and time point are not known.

The CDR3 is CASSLASNTDTQYF. The CDR3 nucleotides read TGTGCCAGCAGCTTAGCGTCAAACACAGATACGCAGTATTTT. The V gene is TRBV7-8, the J gene TRBJ2-3; D remains ambiguous. Germline loops: CDR1 SGHVS, CDR2 FQNEAQ. The CDR3 length is 14 residues. Between the trimmed V and J ends, which lost 0 bases and 2 bases, there was a span of 6 bases. Using reference TRBV7-8 and TRBJ2-3 for the parts outside the CDR3, the full variable domain is GAGVSQSPRYKVAKRGQDVALRCDPISGHVSLFWYQQALGQGPEFLTYFQNEAQLDKSGLPSDRFFAERPEGSVSTLKIQRTQQEDSAVYLCASSLASNTDTQYFGPGTRLTVL.